This T cell receptor (beta chain) comes out of a study of T cell responses to AZD1222 COVID-19 vaccine. Background on the study: The analysis combined second doses at about 4 or about 12 weeks. Overall study results and limits: Only six or seven AZD1222 recipients were seropositive at baseline. Clonal diversity was possibly underestimated; the donors were predominantly white British and more often female. Two AZD1222 doses significantly raised spike-specific TCR breadth and depth over controls.

Measured with immunoSEQ multiplex PCR; TCRdb has only the in-frame clones, and not every one. The sample has about 180,000 clones, roughly nine tenths seen once. This CDR3 has 13 amino acids. Germline V gene lookup returns CDR1 MNHNY and CDR2 SVGAGI (reference sequence). Trimming cost V 6 bases and J 4 bases, with 12 bases left between them. As regards this clone: The antigen is not known.

The chain has TRBV6-6 and TRBJ1-1, with D perhaps TRBD1 (5 bases). This TCR came from an adult in good health. Sequenced material: peripheral blood, taken on day 0 of AZD1222 vaccination. CDR3 DNA: TGTGCCAGCAGCTGGGGCGGGGGCACTGAAGCTTTCTTT. Its protein product is CASSWGGGTEAFF.